These 29 T cell receptor beta chains were sequenced from one sample in a study of monozygotic twins with inflammatory bowel disease. With the 5' RACE reads reprocessed, TCRdb shows one record per CDR3 protein and no DNA. The listing records 350,000 to 550,000 distinct CDR3 sequences. The source material was blood. The receptors stem from a human donor with ulcerative colitis or Crohn's disease, or a healthy co-twin of an affected twin (not recorded which).

The J gene is TRBJ1-1, the V gene TRBV7-3; checking the TCRdb D call of TRBD1 is not possible without DNA. CDR3 length: 15 amino acids. CDR1 SGHTA and CDR2 FQGTGA come from the germline V gene. CDR3 loop: CASSLNPGQGAKAFF.

The genes are TRBV6-6 and TRBJ2-2; no DNA is available, so the TRBD1 call from TCRdb remains unchecked. The length of the CDR3 is 14 residues. Germline-derived CDR1 and CDR2 are MNHNY and SVGAGI (reference sequence). CDR3 amino acids: CASAGLTNTGELFF.

The rearrangement links TRBV5-1 to TRBJ2-4; TCRdb's D call, TRBD1, is unchecked because there is no DNA. The length of the CDR3 is 14 residues. Germline-derived CDR1 and CDR2 are SGHRS and YFSETQ. The CDR3 sequence: CASRRGTVENIQYF.

The rearrangement links TRBV6-5 to TRBJ1-2. The CDR3 loop spans 13 amino acids. Germline CDR1 is MNHEY and CDR2 is SVGAGI. CDR3: CASSSRREGGYTF.

The J gene is TRBJ2-5, the V gene TRBV10-3; TCRdb names TRBD2, which stays unverified in the absence of DNA. Germline CDR1 ENHRY, CDR2 SYGVKD. The CDR3 is 14 amino acids. The CDR3 spells CAISRSGGGETQYF.

The chain has TRBV24-1 and TRBJ2-2. Looked up from germline, CDR1 is KGHDR and CDR2 is SFDVKD. The CDR3 is made up of 14 amino acids. CDR3 sequence reads: CATRSEGNTGELFF.

V gene TRBV29-1 combines with J gene TRBJ2-7; the TCRdb D gene call, TRBD2, has no DNA to confirm it. Per germline, CDR1 SQVTM and CDR2 ANQGSEA. The CDR3 is 13 amino acids. CDR3 region: CSVKGTLSYEQYF.

The V and J genes are TRBV6-5 and TRBJ2-1. The CDR3 is 14 amino acids. Germline assignment: CDR1 MNHEY and CDR2 SVGAGI. The CDR3 region is CASSYNRLYNEQFF.

The V call is TRBV5-4, the J call TRBJ1-2; TCRdb indicates TRBD1, and absent DNA this call remains unverified. The CDR3 covers 14 residues. Germline V gene lookup returns CDR1 SGHNT and CDR2 YYREEE (reference sequence). The CDR3 sequence: CASSLGGSGDGYTF.

J is TRBJ2-1 and V is TRBV11-2; there is no DNA to check the TCRdb D call of TRBD2. In germline, CDR1 is SGHAT, CDR2 FQNNGV. The CDR3 sequence is 14 residues long. CDR3 sequence: CASSPPLGVDEQFF.

The chain combines TRBV18 with TRBJ1-5. The CDR3 length is 14 residues. Germline CDR1 KGHSH, CDR2 LQKENI. The CDR3 region is CASSREGGNQPQHF.

The chain joins TRBV12-3 or TRBV12-4 to TRBJ2-2; absent DNA, TCRdb's TRBD1 call cannot be checked. There are 17 residues in the CDR3. CDR3: CASRDPLNRGDTGELFF.

The chain couples TRBV7-2 to TRBJ2-5; TCRdb picks TRBD1, but there is no DNA to check that call. This CDR3 contains 13 residues. Germline V gene data show CDR1 as SGHTA and CDR2 as FQGNSA. The CDR3 is CASSEWARGSQYF.

V is TRBV20-1 and J is TRBJ2-3; lacking DNA, the TRBD1 call made by TCRdb goes unchecked. This CDR3 spans 15 amino acids. Germline CDR1 is DFQATT and CDR2 is SNEGSKA (reference sequence). The CDR3 loop is CSATGSGGKSDTQYF.

This chain uses TRBV7-6 with TRBJ2-7; TCRdb indicates TRBD1, and absent DNA this call remains unverified. Germline loops: CDR1 SGHVS, CDR2 FNYEAQ. CDR3 length: 13 residues. This CDR3 reads CASSAQGADEQYF.

This chain connects TRBV6-5 to TRBJ1-3; the D call of TRBD1 rests on TCRdb alone, since no DNA is present to check it. CDR1 and CDR2 (germline): MNHEY, SVGAGI. The CDR3 covers 16 residues. The CDR3 reads CASSYRAGQGGNTIYF.

The chain uses TRBV20-1 and TRBJ2-1; the D call from TCRdb, TRBD1, cannot be confirmed without DNA. Germline V gene sequence: CDR1 DFQATT, CDR2 SNEGSKA (reference sequence). This CDR3 spans 19 amino acids. Here the CDR3 reads CSAEDRGRPSAGEYNEQFF.

This rearrangement joins TRBV7-3 to TRBJ2-2; lacking DNA, the TRBD1 call made by TCRdb goes unchecked. The CDR3 has 15 residues. CDR1 is SGHTA, CDR2 FQGTGA, per germline. This chain's CDR3 is CASSSGTGYTGELFF. Based on the CDR3 plus reference TRBV7-3 and TRBJ2-2, the full variable domain is GAGVSQTPSNKVTEKGKYVELRCDPISGHTALYWYRQSLGQGPEFLIYFQGTGAADDSGLPNDRFFAVRPEGSVSTLKIQRTERGDSAVYLCASSSGTGYTGELFFGEGSRLTVL.

The J gene is TRBJ1-5, the V gene TRBV6-2 or TRBV6-3; as DNA is missing, the TRBD1 call by TCRdb cannot be tested. CDR3 size: 14 residues. The germline V gene encodes CDR1 MNHEY and CDR2 SVGEGT. Here the CDR3 reads CASNADRSNQPQHF.

This chain joins TRBV4-3 and TRBJ2-1; no DNA is available, so the TRBD2 call from TCRdb remains unchecked. Germline-derived CDR1 and CDR2 are LGHNA and YSLEER. The CDR3 has 17 residues. This CDR3 is CASSHAKREGYYNEQFF.

The genes are TRBV28 and TRBJ2-2; TCRdb's D call, TRBD1, is unchecked because there is no DNA. CDR1 is MDHEN, CDR2 SYDVKM, per germline. The CDR3 sequence is 13 residues long. CDR3 region: CASSFPRPGELFF.

This rearrangement joins TRBV6-1 to TRBJ1-2. This CDR3 spans 13 amino acids. The germline V gene has CDR1 MNHNS and CDR2 SASEGT. CDR3 residues: CASSEGRVYGYTF.

V usage is TRBV9 and J usage is TRBJ2-3; TCRdb gives TRBD1 as the D gene, but with no DNA this cannot be confirmed. Germline V gene data show CDR1 as SGDLS and CDR2 as YYNGEE. The CDR3 is 18 residues long. CDR3: CASSRGQGITPGTDTQCF.

The chain uses TRBV18 and TRBJ1-4. The CDR3 spans 14 residues. CDR1 is KGHSH, CDR2 LQKENI, per germline. CDR3 region: CASSSRRTGEKLFF.

This chain uses TRBV6-2 or TRBV6-3 with TRBJ1-1; TCRdb's assignment of TRBD1 cannot be checked, as there is no DNA. The CDR3 contains 12 residues. Germline V gene lookup returns CDR1 MNHEY and CDR2 SVGEGT. This chain's CDR3 is CASREPLSEAFF.

The CDR3 here is CSVERSPNTEAFF. The chain has TRBV29-1 and TRBJ1-1. This CDR3 is built from 13 residues. The germline V gene encodes CDR1 SQVTM and CDR2 ANQGSEA.

This sequence joins TRBV6-6 and TRBJ2-5; lacking DNA, the TRBD2 call made by TCRdb goes unchecked. CDR3 length: 13 amino acids. Per germline, CDR1 MNHNY and CDR2 SVGAGI (reference sequence). The CDR3 loop reads CASSYMGGETQYF.

This rearrangement joins TRBV4-3 to TRBJ2-1; TCRdb's assignment of TRBD2 cannot be checked, as there is no DNA. The CDR3 length is 17 residues. Germline CDR1 is LGHNA and CDR2 is YSLEER. CDR3 region: CASSQDVAGRPGDEQFF.

The J gene is TRBJ2-2, the V gene TRBV18. The CDR3 has 13 amino acids. The germline CDR1 and CDR2 sequences are KGHSH and LQKENI. The CDR3 sequence: CASSPGNTGELFF.